This TCR beta chain was identified in a study of CD8 T cells in ankylosing spondylitis. Broader study findings: Ankylosing spondylitis blood appeared to carry a characteristic TCR beta motif of roughly 8 highly homologous variants. Prior work had noted some motif variants in reactive arthritis blood and synovial fluid. According to the report, clones linked to the disease were significantly enriched in matched synovial fluid samples taken from ankylosing spondylitis patients.

In its sample, this clonotype was seen a few times. The antigen is undetermined. Compared with germline, one end of the junction differs, possibly owing to a read error. Quantitative barcoded 5'-RACE was used to prepare TCR beta libraries. TCRdb independently ran MiXCR on the 5' RACE reads; one entry per CDR3 protein. The sample includes some 200,000 distinct CDR3 sequences, 20% to 30% of them seen just once. CDR1 and CDR2 from the germline V gene are MNHEY and SVGAGI. The CDR3 extends over 14 amino acids. The gene calls are TRBV6-5 and TRBJ2-1; D is ambiguous. The clonotype was recovered from a male donor with ankylosing spondylitis or in good health (not recorded which). Sequencing was performed on blood, either unsorted or a sorted T cell fraction (not recorded which). The CDR3 bases are TGTGCCAGCAGTTCCCCGACCGTCTACTATGAGCAGTTCTTC. The encoded protein is CASSSPTVYYEQFF.